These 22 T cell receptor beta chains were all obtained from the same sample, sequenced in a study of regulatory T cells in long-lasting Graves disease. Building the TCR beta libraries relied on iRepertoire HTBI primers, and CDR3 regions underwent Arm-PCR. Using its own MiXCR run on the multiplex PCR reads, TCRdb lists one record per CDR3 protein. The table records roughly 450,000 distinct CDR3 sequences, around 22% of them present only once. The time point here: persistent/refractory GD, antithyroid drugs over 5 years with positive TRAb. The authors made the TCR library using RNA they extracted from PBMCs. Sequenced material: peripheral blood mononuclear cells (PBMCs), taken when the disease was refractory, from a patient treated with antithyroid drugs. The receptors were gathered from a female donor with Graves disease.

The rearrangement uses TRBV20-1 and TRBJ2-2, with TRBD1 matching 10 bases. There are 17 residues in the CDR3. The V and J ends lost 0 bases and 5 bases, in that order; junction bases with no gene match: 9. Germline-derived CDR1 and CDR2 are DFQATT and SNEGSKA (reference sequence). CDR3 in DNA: TGCAGTGCTAGAGATGGGCAGCGACAGGGGGCAACCGGGGAGCTGTTTTTT. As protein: CSARDGQRQGATGELFF.

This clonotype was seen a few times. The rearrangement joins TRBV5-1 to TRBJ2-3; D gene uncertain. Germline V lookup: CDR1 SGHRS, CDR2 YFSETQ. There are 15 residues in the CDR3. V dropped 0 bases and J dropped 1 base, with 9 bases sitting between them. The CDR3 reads CASSLAGPRTDTQYF. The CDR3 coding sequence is TGCGCCAGCAGCTTGGCCGGACCACGCACAGATACGCAGTATTTT.

Here the CDR3 DNA reads TGTGCCAGCAGCCCCCGCGGTAGCGGGAGAGACACAGATACGCAGTATTTT. Amino acid sequence: CASSPRGSGRDTDTQYF. The chain combines TRBV3-1 with TRBJ2-3, with 9 bases identical to TRBD2. With 4 bases clipped from V and 2 bases from J, the junction kept 10 bases outside the gene matches. This CDR3 spans 17 amino acids. The germline CDR1 and CDR2 sequences are LGHDT and YNNKEL (reference sequence).

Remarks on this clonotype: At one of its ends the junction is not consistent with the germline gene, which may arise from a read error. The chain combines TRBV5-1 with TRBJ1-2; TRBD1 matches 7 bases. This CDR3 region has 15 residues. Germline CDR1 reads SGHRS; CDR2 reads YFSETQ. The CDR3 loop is CDSSGGQPTPYGYTF. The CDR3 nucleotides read TGCGACAGCAGCGGGGGACAGCCGACCCCATATGGCTACACCTTC.

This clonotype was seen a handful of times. CDR3 sequence: CASSLRGATDTQYF. In DNA, the CDR3 is TGTGCCAGCAGTTTACGGGGAGCCACAGATACGCAGTATTTT. The V gene is TRBV27, the J gene TRBJ2-3, with D possibly matching TRBD2 (5 bases). In germline, CDR1 is MNHEY, CDR2 SMNVEV (reference sequence). Trimming removed 2 bases from V and 2 bases from J, with 8 bases in between. The CDR3 is 14 residues long.

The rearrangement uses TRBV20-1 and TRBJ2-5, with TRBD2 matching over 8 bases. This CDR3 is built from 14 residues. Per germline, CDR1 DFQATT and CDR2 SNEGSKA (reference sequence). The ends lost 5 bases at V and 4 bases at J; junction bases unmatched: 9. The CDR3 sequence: CSAASGSELETQYF. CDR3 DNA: TGCAGTGCTGCGAGCGGGAGTGAGTTAGAGACCCAGTACTTC.

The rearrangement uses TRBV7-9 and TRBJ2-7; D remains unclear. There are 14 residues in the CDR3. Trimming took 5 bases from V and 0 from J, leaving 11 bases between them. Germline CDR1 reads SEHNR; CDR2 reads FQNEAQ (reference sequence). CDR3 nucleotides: TGTGCCAGCAGCGGTGTTGGGGACTCCTACGAGCAGTACTTC. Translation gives CASSGVGDSYEQYF.

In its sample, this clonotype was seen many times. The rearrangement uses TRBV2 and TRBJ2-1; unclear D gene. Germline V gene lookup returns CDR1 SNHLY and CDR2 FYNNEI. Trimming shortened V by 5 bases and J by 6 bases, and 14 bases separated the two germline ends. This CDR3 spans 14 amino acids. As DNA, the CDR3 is TGTGCCAGCAGTAGCGCCCCAAGGAGCAATGAGCAGTTCTTC. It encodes CASSSAPRSNEQFF.

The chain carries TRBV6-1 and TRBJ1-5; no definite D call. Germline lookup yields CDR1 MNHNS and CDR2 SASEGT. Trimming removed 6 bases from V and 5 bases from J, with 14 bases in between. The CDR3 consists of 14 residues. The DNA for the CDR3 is TGTGCCAGCAGGGGCACTGCTAGTTATCAGCCCCAGCATTTT. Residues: CASRGTASYQPQHF.

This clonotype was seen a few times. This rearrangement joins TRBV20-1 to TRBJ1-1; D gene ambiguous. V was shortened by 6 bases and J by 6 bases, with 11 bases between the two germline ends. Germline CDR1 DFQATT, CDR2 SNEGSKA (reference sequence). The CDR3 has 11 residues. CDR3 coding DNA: TGCAGTGCCCCTAAAGGCCCTGAAGCTTTCTTT. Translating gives CSAPKGPEAFF.

The CDR3 loop reads CASSEPQGNSPLHF. The DNA of the CDR3 is TGTGCCAGCAGTGAACCGCAGGGAAATTCACCCCTCCACTTT. V is TRBV2 and J is TRBJ1-6, with D perhaps matching TRBD1 (5 bases). CDR3 size: 14 residues. V gave up 2 bases and J gave up 7 bases, with 9 bases separating them. CDR1 is SNHLY, CDR2 FYNNEI, per germline.

The chain's CDR3 is CASSAQFTGELFF. CDR3 sequence (DNA): TGTGCCAGCAGCGCCCAATTCACCGGGGAGCTGTTTTTT. This chain links TRBV7-9 with TRBJ2-2; no clear D gene. Per the germline V gene, CDR1 is SEHNR and CDR2 is FQNEAQ (reference sequence). The CDR3 length is 13 residues. Trimming removed 5 bases at V and 4 bases at J, with 8 bases between.

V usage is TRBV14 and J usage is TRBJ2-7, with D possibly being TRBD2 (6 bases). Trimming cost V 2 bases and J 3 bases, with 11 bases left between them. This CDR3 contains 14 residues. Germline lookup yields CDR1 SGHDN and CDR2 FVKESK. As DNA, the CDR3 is TGTGCCAGCAGCCAATCCGGGACTCGCTACGAGCAGTACTTC. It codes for CASSQSGTRYEQYF.

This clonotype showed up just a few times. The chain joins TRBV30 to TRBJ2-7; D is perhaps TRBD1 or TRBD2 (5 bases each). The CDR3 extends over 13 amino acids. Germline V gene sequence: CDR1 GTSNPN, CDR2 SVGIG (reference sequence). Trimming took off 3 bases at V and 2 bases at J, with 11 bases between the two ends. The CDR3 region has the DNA TGTGCCTGGAGCGGGACGGACGCCTACGAGCAGTACTTC. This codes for CAWSGTDAYEQYF.

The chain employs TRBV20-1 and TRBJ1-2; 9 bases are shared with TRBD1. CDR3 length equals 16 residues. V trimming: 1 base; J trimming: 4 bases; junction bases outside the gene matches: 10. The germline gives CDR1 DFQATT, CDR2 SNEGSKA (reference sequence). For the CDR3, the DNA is TGCAGTGCTAGAGTGCCGGGACAGGGCTTAGGCTATGGCTACACCTTC. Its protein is CSARVPGQGLGYGYTF.

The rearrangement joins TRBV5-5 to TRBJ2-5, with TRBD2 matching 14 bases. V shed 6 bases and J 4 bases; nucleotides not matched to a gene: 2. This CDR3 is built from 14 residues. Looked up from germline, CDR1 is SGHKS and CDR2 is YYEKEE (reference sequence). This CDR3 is CASTTSGRGETQYF. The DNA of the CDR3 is TGTGCCAGCACGACTAGCGGGAGGGGAGAGACCCAGTACTTC.

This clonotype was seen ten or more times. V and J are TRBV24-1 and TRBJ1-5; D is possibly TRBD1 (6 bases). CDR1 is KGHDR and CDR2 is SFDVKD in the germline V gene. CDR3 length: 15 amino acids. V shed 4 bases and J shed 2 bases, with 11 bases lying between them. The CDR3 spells CATSDHSGGNQPQHF. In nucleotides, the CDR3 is TGTGCCACCAGTGACCACTCAGGGGGCAATCAGCCCCAGCATTTT.

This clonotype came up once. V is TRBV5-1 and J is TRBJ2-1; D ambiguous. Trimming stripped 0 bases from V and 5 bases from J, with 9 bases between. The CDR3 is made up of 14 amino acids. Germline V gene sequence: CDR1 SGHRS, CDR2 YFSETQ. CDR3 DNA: TGCGCCAGCAGCTTGGGCCGACCAGACAATGAGCAGTTCTTC. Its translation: CASSLGRPDNEQFF.

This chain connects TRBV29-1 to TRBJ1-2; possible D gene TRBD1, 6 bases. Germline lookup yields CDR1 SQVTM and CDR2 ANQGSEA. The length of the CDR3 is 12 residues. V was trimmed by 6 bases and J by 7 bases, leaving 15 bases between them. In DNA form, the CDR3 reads TGCAGCGTCCACCCGGGGGCCGGTGGCTACACCTTC. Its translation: CSVHPGAGGYTF.

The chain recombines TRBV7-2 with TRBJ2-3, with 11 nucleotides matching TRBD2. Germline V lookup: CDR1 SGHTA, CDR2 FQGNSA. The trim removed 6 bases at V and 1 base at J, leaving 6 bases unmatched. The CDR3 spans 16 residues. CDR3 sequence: CASSSTLAGGTDTQYF. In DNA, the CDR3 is TGTGCCAGCAGTTCCACACTAGCGGGGGGCACAGATACGCAGTATTTT.

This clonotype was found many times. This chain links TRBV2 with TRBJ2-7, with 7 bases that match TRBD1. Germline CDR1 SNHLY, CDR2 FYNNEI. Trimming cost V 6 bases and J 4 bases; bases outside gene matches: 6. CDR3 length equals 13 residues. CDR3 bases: TGTGCCAGCAGACAGACAGGGACGTACGAGCAGTACTTC. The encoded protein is CASRQTGTYEQYF. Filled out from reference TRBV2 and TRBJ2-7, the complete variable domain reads EPEVTQTPSHQVTQMGQEVILRCVPISNHLYFYWYRQILGQKVEFLVSFYNNEISEKSEIFDDQFSVERPDGSNFTLKIRSTKLEDSAMYFCASRQTGTYEQYFGPGTRLTVT.

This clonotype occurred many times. DNA for the CDR3: TGTGCCAGCAGCTTAAGTAGCGGGAGGGCCTCGGGGGAGACCCAGTACTTC. Translating it yields CASSLSSGRASGETQYF. This chain uses TRBV7-2 with TRBJ2-5; 11 bases fit TRBD2. CDR3 length equals 17 residues. Trimming at V came to 2 bases and at J to 5 bases, leaving 10 bases not matched to a gene. Looked up from germline, CDR1 is SGHTA and CDR2 is FQGNSA.